Here is one T cell receptor beta chain with its context. The antigen is unknown. TCRdb processed the 5' RACE reads anew with MiXCR; each CDR3 protein has one entry. The sample holds about 340,000 distinct CDR3 sequences, about 4% seen once. This specimen belongs to a study of T cells after yellow fever vaccination. This CDR3 region has 16 residues. Germline CDR1 KGHDR, CDR2 SFDVKD. Trimming shortened V by 4 bases and J by 3 bases, and 16 bases separated the two germline ends. Study conclusions and caveats: Primary-vaccination clones mostly resurfaced post-booster (just under 98% CD4, just under 90% CD8).

Sequencing used PBMCs, obtained 5 days after the yellow fever booster vaccination. This chain connects TRBV24-1 to TRBJ2-3, with D perhaps TRBD1 (6 bases). The source is a man in his late teens or twenties who received the YFV17D yellow fever vaccine. The CDR3 DNA sequence: TGTGCCACCAGTGACTTCCTGGGGGCCGGGACAGATACGCAGTATTTT. Its protein is CATSDFLGAGTDTQYF.